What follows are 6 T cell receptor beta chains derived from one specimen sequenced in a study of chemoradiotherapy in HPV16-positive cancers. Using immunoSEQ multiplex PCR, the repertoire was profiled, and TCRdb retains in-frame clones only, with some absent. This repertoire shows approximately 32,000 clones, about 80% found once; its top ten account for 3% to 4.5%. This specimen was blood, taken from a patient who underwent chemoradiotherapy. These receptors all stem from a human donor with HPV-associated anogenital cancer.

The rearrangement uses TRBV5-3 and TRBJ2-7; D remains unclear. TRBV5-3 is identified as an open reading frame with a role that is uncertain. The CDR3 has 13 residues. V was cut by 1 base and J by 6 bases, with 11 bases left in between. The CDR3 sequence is CARSLCHPSEQYF. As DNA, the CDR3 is TGTGCCAGAAGCTTGTGCCACCCTTCCGAGCAGTACTTC.

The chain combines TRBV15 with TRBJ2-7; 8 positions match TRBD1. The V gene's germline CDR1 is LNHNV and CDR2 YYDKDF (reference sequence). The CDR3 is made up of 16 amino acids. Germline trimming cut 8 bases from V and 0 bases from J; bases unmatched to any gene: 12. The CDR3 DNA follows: TGTGCCACCGCGCATCTTTCCGGGACAGGCTCCTACGAGCAGTACTTC. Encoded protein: CATAHLSGTGSYEQYF.

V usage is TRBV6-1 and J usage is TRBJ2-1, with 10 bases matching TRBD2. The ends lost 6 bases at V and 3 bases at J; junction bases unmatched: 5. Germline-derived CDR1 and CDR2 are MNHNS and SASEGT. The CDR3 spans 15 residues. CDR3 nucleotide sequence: TGTGCCAGCAGCCTCGGGACTAGCGTCTACAATGAGCAGTTCTTC. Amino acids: CASSLGTSVYNEQFF.

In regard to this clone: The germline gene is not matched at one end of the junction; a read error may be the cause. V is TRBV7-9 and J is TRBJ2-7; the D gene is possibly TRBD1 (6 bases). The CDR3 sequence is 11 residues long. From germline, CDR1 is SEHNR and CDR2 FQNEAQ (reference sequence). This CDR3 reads CASSSNRDFNF. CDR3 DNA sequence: TGTGCCAGCAGCTCCAACAGGGATTTTAACTTC.

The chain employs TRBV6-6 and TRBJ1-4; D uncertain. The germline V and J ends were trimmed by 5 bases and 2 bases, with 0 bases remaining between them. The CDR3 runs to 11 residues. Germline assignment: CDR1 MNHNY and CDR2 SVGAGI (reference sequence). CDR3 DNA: TGTGCCAGCAGTACTAATGAAAAACTGTTTTTT. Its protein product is CASSTNEKLFF.

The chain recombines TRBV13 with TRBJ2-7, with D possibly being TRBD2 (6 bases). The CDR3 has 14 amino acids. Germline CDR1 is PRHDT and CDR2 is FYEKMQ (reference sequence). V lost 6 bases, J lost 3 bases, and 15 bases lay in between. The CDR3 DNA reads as TGTGCCAGCAGTTGGCGACTAGGAGGCTACGAGCAGTACTTC. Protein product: CASSWRLGGYEQYF.